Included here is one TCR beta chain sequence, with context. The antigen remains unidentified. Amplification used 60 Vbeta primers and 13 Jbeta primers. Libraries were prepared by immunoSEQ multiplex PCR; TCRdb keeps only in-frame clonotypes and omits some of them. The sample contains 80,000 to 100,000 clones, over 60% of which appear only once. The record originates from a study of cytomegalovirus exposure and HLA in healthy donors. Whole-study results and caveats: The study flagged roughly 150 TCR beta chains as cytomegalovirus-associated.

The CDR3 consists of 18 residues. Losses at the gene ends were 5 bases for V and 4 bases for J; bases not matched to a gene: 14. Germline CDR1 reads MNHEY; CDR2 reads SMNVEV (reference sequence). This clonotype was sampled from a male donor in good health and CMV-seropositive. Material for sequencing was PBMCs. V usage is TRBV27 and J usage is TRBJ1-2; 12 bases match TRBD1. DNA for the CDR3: TGTGCCAGCAGTGAGAACCGGGACAGGGGGCGGGGGAGCTATGGCTACACCTTC. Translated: CASSENRDRGRGSYGYTF.